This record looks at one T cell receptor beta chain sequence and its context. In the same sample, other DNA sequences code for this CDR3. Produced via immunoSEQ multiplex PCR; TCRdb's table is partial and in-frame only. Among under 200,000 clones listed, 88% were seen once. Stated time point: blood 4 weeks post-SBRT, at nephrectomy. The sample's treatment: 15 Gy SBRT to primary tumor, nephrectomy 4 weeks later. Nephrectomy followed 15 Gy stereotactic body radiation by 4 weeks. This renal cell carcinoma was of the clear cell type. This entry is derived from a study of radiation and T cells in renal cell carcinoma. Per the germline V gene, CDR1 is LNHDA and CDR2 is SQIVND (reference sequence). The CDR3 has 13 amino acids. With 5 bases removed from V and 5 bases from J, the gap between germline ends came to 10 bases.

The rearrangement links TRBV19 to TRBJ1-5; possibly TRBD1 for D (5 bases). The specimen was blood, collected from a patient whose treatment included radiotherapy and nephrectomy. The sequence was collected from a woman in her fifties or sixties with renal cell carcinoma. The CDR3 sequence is CASSFSRDQPQHF. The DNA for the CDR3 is TGTGCCAGTAGTTTTTCCAGGGATCAGCCCCAGCATTTT.